This T cell receptor (beta chain) derives from a study of identical twins. Each donor was a healthy Caucasian. TCRdb recomputed calls from the 5' RACE reads with MiXCR, one row per CDR3 protein. The table lists about 720,000 distinct CDR3 sequences, about 18% of them singletons. General study results and limits: Abundant beta clonotypes from cord blood bore fewer insertions; memory repertoires lacked this pattern.

This clonotype was observed a few times. Its cognate antigen is unknown. Germline lookup yields CDR1 SGHAT and CDR2 FQNNGV. The germline V and J ends were trimmed by 4 bases and 0 bases, with 11 bases remaining between them. This CDR3 comprises 15 residues. The same sample was also used in a study of T cells expressing NK-cell markers. Per that paper: HCMV seropositivity marked seven of the eight sequenced donors; one was seronegative.

Material: PBMCs. The chain carries TRBV11-2 and TRBJ2-3; D possibly uses TRBD1 or TRBD2 (5 bases each). The origin of this receptor is a woman between 18 and 30 years old in good health. CDR3 DNA sequence: TGTGCCAGCAGCTGGAACCGGGACAGCACAGATACGCAGTATTTT. The encoded protein is CASSWNRDSTDTQYF.